This T cell receptor (beta chain) stems from a study of spatial heterogeneity in lung cancer. CDR1 is SGHAT, CDR2 FQDESV, per germline (reference sequence). This CDR3 comprises 12 residues. V lost 4 bases, J lost 1 base, and 4 bases lay in between. Documented time point: sample taken at primary tumor resection. The cohort: approximately 74 early-stage, untreated non-small cell lung cancer patients. In each case, whole RNA from tumor, nontumor lung or frozen PBMC was sequenced unsorted. Each molecule of TCR cDNA was tagged with one unique molecular identifier. TCRdb called the 5' RACE reads again in MiXCR, with one record for every CDR3 protein. The sample holds roughly 11,000 distinct CDR3 sequences, 3.5% to 4.5% seen once. General study findings and limits: Follow-up blood showed ubiquitous expanded tumor TCRs less than blood at resection did.

Sample share makes this clonotype medium-sized. Its antigen is not known. The sequences come from PBMCs, collected at surgery. This receptor was identified in a female donor with early-stage non-small cell lung cancer. J is TRBJ2-5 and V is TRBV11-1; D not certain. The CDR3 DNA sequence: TGTGCCAGCAGCTGGACCCAAGAGACCCAGTACTTC. The encoded protein is CASSWTQETQYF.